These 24 T cell receptor beta chains were sequenced from one sample in a study of blood T cells in healthy people across ages. A second PCR of about 6 to 11 cycles used a sample-barcoded 5' primer and a J-beta primer mix. TCRdb re-derived calls from the 5' RACE reads in MiXCR, one entry per CDR3 protein. The repertoire consists of about 780,000 distinct CDR3 sequences, with about 42% occurring once and the leading ten covering around a sixth. The sample taken for sequencing was blood. These receptors came from a man aged 80 or over in good health.

The chain has TRBV29-1 and TRBJ2-1; 12 nucleotides align to TRBD2. V lost 6 bases and J lost 0; bases outside the gene matches: 6. Germline V gene lookup returns CDR1 SQVTM and CDR2 ANQGSEA. The CDR3 length is 16 residues. This chain's CDR3 is CSVTGLAGSSYNEQFF. The CDR3 DNA sequence: TGCAGCGTGACAGGACTAGCGGGGAGCTCCTACAATGAGCAGTTCTTC.

As to this clonotype: The germline gene is not matched at one end of the junction; a read error may be the cause. This sequence joins TRBV7-9 and TRBJ2-5; D unresolved. Near its end, the DNA agrees better with TRBJ2-7, so the J call may be wrong. Germline lookup yields CDR1 SEHNR and CDR2 FQNEAQ (reference sequence). This CDR3 region has 12 residues. For the CDR3, the DNA is TGTTCCAGCAGCTTAGGGATGGACGAGCAGTACTTC. It translates to CSSSLGMDEQYF.

The chain couples TRBV20-1 to TRBJ2-1, with 7 bases lining up with TRBD2. The CDR3 loop spans 16 amino acids. CDR1 and CDR2 (germline): DFQATT, SNEGSKA (reference sequence). After removal of 1 base from V and 9 bases from J, the junction contained 15 bases not matched to a gene. The CDR3 sequence: CSARVREREPGVEQFF. CDR3 nucleotide sequence: TGCAGTGCTAGAGTAAGGGAGCGGGAACCGGGGGTTGAGCAGTTCTTC.

The chain is built from TRBV7-2 and TRBJ2-1; either TRBD1 or TRBD2 may fit D (5 bases each). The CDR3 totals 14 residues. With 6 bases removed from V and 6 bases from J, the gap between germline ends came to 15 bases. In germline, CDR1 is SGHTA, CDR2 FQGNSA. This chain's CDR3 is CASRTWGSVNEQFF. CDR3 nucleotide sequence: TGTGCCAGCAGGACTTGGGGGAGCGTCAATGAGCAGTTCTTC.

The chain has TRBV28 and TRBJ2-7; D unresolved. In germline, CDR1 is MDHEN, CDR2 SYDVKM. V was cut by 6 bases and J by 3 bases, with 15 bases left in between. The CDR3 totals 14 residues. CDR3 DNA: TGTGCCAGCAGCAAAACCCCCACCATCTACGAGCAGTACTTC. Its translation is CASSKTPTIYEQYF.

This clonotype was seen many times. The chain recombines TRBV15 with TRBJ2-3; no clear D. Trimming stripped 4 bases from V and 0 bases from J, with 5 bases between. CDR3 length equals 13 residues. Germline CDR1 and CDR2: LNHNV and YYDKDF (reference sequence). CDR3: CATSNLSTDTQYF. CDR3 bases: TGTGCCACCAGCAACCTTAGCACAGATACGCAGTATTTT.

The genes are TRBV7-9 and TRBJ2-4; possibly TRBD2 for D (6 bases). The germline V and J ends were trimmed by 5 bases and 5 bases, with 13 bases remaining between them. The CDR3 loop spans 14 amino acids. Per germline, CDR1 SEHNR and CDR2 FQNEAQ (reference sequence). In nucleotides, the CDR3 is TGTGCCAGCAGCCCCGGGACTGCGGAAAACATTCAGTACTTC. Amino acid sequence: CASSPGTAENIQYF. Full variable domain (remainder filled in from reference TRBV7-9 and TRBJ2-4): DTGVSQNPRHKITKRGQNVTFRCDPISEHNRLYWYRQTLGQGPEFLTYFQNEAQLEKSRLLSDRFSAERPKGSFSTLEIQRTEQGDSAMYLCASSPGTAENIQYFGAGTRLSVL.

This clonotype has more than one count but fewer than ten. V gene TRBV20-1 combines with J gene TRBJ1-1; D perhaps matches TRBD1 (6 bases). CDR3 length: 15 residues. With 3 bases removed from V and 0 bases from J, the gap between germline ends came to 14 bases. Germline V gene data show CDR1 as DFQATT and CDR2 as SNEGSKA (reference sequence). The CDR3 is CSASPGAAMNTEAFF. The CDR3 DNA is TGCAGTGCTAGCCCGGGGGCAGCGATGAACACTGAAGCTTTCTTT.

The rearrangement uses TRBV2 and TRBJ2-5, with TRBD2 matching 15 bases. Germline CDR1 is SNHLY and CDR2 is FYNNEI. CDR3 size: 14 residues. J lost 12 bases, V lost 4 bases, and 6 bases had no gene match. The CDR3, as DNA: TGTGCCAGCAGTGCCTGGACTAGCGGGAGGGAAAAGTACTTC. Amino acid sequence: CASSAWTSGREKYF. The full variable domain, completed using reference TRBV2 and TRBJ2-5, is EPEVTQTPSHQVTQMGQEVILRCVPISNHLYFYWYRQILGQKVEFLVSFYNNEISEKSEIFDDQFSVERPDGSNFTLKIRSTKLEDSAMYFCASSAWTSGREKYFGPGTRLLVL.

The V call is TRBV2, the J call TRBJ2-1, with D possibly matching TRBD2 (6 bases). Germline V gene lookup returns CDR1 SNHLY and CDR2 FYNNEI. The CDR3 length is 15 residues. With 9 bases removed from V and 8 bases from J, the gap between germline ends came to 23 bases. The DNA of the CDR3 is TGTGCCAGTCAAGGGGACTCCCAACCTTTCGATGAGCAGTTCTTC. It specifies CASQGDSQPFDEQFF.

J is TRBJ2-7 and V is TRBV28, with D perhaps matching TRBD2 (6 bases). CDR1 is MDHEN, CDR2 SYDVKM, per germline. CDR3 length: 15 amino acids. Trimming pared 4 bases from V and 2 bases from J, leaving 15 bases between. The CDR3 DNA reads as TGTGCCAGCAGTTCCCACGGGACTCGAGCCTACGAGCAGTACTTC. It is translated as CASSSHGTRAYEQYF.

This chain connects TRBV27 to TRBJ2-7; D is perhaps TRBD1 (5 bases). The germline V gene encodes CDR1 MNHEY and CDR2 SMNVEV (reference sequence). This CDR3 is built from 13 residues. The ends were cut back, 3 bases at V and 6 bases at J, with 12 bases in the middle. The CDR3 here is CASSLWQGCEQYF. The CDR3 DNA is TGTGCCAGCAGTTTGTGGCAGGGATGCGAGCAGTACTTC.

The V gene is TRBV6-5, the J gene TRBJ2-4; D might be TRBD2 (5 bases). The CDR3 has 14 residues. Per the germline V gene, CDR1 is MNHEY and CDR2 is SVGAGI. V was pared by 5 bases and J by 3 bases, with 11 bases between. The CDR3 bases are TGTGCCAGCAGTGCCGGCGGAGGCAAAAACATTCAGTACTTC. Protein sequence: CASSAGGGKNIQYF.

The chain carries TRBV10-3 and TRBJ2-1, with 8 nucleotides matching TRBD2. The CDR3 is 14 residues long. V was pared by 3 bases and J by 8 bases, with 6 bases of the junction left unmatched. Germline assignment: CDR1 ENHRY and CDR2 SYGVKD. CDR3 in amino acids: CAISDGTGGDEQFF. Written as DNA, the CDR3 is TGTGCCATCAGTGATGGGACGGGAGGGGATGAGCAGTTCTTC.

This clonotype showed up many times. This chain links TRBV10-3 with TRBJ2-5; D not resolved. This CDR3 region has 11 residues. The V end was cut by 2 bases, the J end by 5 bases, with 3 bases between. Germline V gene sequence: CDR1 ENHRY, CDR2 SYGVKD. This CDR3 reads CAISERETQYF. For the CDR3, the DNA is TGTGCCATCAGTGAGAGGGAGACCCAGTACTTC.

The chain employs TRBV4-1 and TRBJ2-1; 7 positions match TRBD2. There are 15 residues in the CDR3. Germline values: CDR1 MGHRA, CDR2 YSYEKL. V lost 1 base to trimming and J lost 2 bases; unmatched junction nucleotides: 2. The CDR3 sequence: CASSQGRGTYNEQFF. CDR3 in DNA: TGCGCCAGCAGCCAAGGGCGGGGGACCTACAATGAGCAGTTCTTC.

The chain carries TRBV25-1 and TRBJ2-7; 9 bases line up with TRBD1. V lost 5 bases to trimming and J lost 4 bases; unmatched junction nucleotides: 9. The CDR3 runs 15 residues. Germline loops: CDR1 MGHDK, CDR2 SYGVNS. CDR3 sequence: CASSNPGQGLYEQYF. CDR3 DNA sequence: TGTGCCAGCAGTAATCCGGGACAGGGATTGTACGAGCAGTACTTC.

The chain joins TRBV14 to TRBJ2-7, with 10 nucleotides matching TRBD2. Germline V gene data show CDR1 as SGHDN and CDR2 as FVKESK. The V and J ends lost 3 bases and 7 bases, in that order; junction bases with no gene match: 9. The CDR3 spans 15 residues. The CDR3 region has the DNA TGTGCCAGCAGCCAGCTAGCGGGAGTGTACAATGAGCAGTACTTC. Translated: CASSQLAGVYNEQYF.

This rearrangement joins TRBV7-3 to TRBJ2-1, with 8 bases lining up with TRBD1. The V and J ends lost 5 bases and 0 bases, in that order; junction bases with no gene match: 12. The germline gives CDR1 SGHTA, CDR2 FQGTGA. This CDR3 is built from 18 residues. In DNA form, the CDR3 reads TGTGCCAGCAGCGAGACAGGGGCAGGCTCAATCTCCTACAATGAGCAGTTCTTC. It codes for CASSETGAGSISYNEQFF.

The chain employs TRBV29-1 and TRBJ2-2; D is unclear. CDR1 is SQVTM and CDR2 is ANQGSEA in the germline V gene. The V end was cut by 4 bases, the J end by 7 bases, with 10 bases between. The CDR3 spans 12 residues. The chain's CDR3 is CSVASLGGELFF. DNA for the CDR3: TGCAGCGTTGCTTCTCTTGGCGGGGAGCTGTTTTTT.

The chain joins TRBV9 to TRBJ2-3; TRBD1 matches 12 bases. J gave up 5 bases and V 4 bases, and 11 bases lay outside the gene matches. The CDR3 has 17 residues. Germline-derived CDR1 and CDR2 are SGDLS and YYNGEE. The CDR3 sequence: CASSPGTGQGAKDTQYF. The CDR3 DNA reads as TGTGCCAGCAGCCCTGGGACGGGACAGGGGGCGAAAGATACGCAGTATTTT.

This clonotype was seen only a few times. The chain combines TRBV14 with TRBJ1-5, with a possible D match to TRBD1 (6 bases). This CDR3 is 14 amino acids long. The germline V and J ends were trimmed by 5 bases and 3 bases, with 11 bases remaining between them. Germline CDR1 and CDR2: SGHDN and FVKESK. The CDR3 DNA sequence: TGTGCCAGCAGCTTAACAGGGATCAATCAGCCCCAGCATTTT. Its translation is CASSLTGINQPQHF.

This clonotype appeared a single time. Possible read error: a much larger clone is one base away. The V gene is TRBV10-3, the J gene TRBJ2-7, with D perhaps TRBD1 or TRBD2 (6 bases each). This CDR3 region has 12 residues. Germline V lookup: CDR1 ENHRY, CDR2 SYGVKD. The CDR3 spells CTISSGEDEQYF. In DNA, the CDR3 is TGTACCATCAGTTCAGGGGAGGACGAGCAGTACTTC.

This chain links TRBV20-1 with TRBJ1-4; D not certain. V gave up 0 bases and J gave up 8 bases, with 10 bases separating them. CDR1 DFQATT and CDR2 SNEGSKA come from the germline V gene (reference sequence). The CDR3 runs 13 residues. The chain's CDR3 is CSARDPSREKLFF. For the CDR3, the DNA is TGCAGTGCTAGAGACCCCAGTCGGGAAAAACTGTTTTTT.